The following is a T cell receptor beta chain sequence with its context. V was clipped by 3 bases and J by 6 bases; unmatched bases: 3. CDR1 is ENHRY and CDR2 is SYGVKD in the germline V gene. The CDR3 sequence is 15 residues long. The data stem from a study of response to subunit inactivated influenza vaccine. MiXCR, applied by TCRdb to the RT-PCR reads, yields one record per CDR3 protein. The sample holds about 540,000 distinct CDR3 sequences, under 30% seen once. These sequences were also reported in another study, on T cells expressing NK-cell markers. Turning to that study: The authors made TCR beta cDNA libraries by 5'RACE template switching. This switching added a universal primer site and UMIs. The study drew TCR beta repertoires from sorted CD3+CD56+NKG2C+, CD3+CD56+NKG2C- and CD3+CD56-NKG2C+ T cells. HCMV seropositivity marked seven of the eight sequenced donors; one was seronegative. Dominant NKG2C+ clonotypes were found to form roughly 1.0-7.5% of CD8+ T cells in six donors.

The sample in question was CD4+ T cells sorted from PBMCs, obtained 11 to 12 days after vaccination. The source of this sequence is a man between 50 and 59 years old who received an inactivated influenza vaccine. This rearrangement joins TRBV10-3 to TRBJ2-1, with 12 bases aligning to TRBD1. Here the CDR3 DNA reads TGTGCCATCAGTGAACCGGGACAGGGGGCCAATGAGCAGTTCTTC. Its protein is CAISEPGQGANEQFF.